This T cell receptor (beta chain) came from a study of blood T cell repertoires in COVID-19. Study details: Samples came from the United States, Italy and Spain, spanning acute and convalescent COVID-19. Sources were T cells, B-cell-depleted T cells, or PBMCs; the material itself was cDNA or gDNA.

CDR1 and CDR2 from the germline V gene are SGHRS and YFSETQ. CDR3 length: 16 amino acids. Germline trimming cut 1 base from V and 6 bases from J; bases unmatched to any gene: 11. The authors' processing: Reference gene primer amplification yielded estimated nucleated cell counts. Sequenced by immunoSEQ multiplex PCR; TCRdb stores in-frame clones only, minus some. Clonal size and the V and J genes are those of that table, whereas D and trimming came from the DNA. The sample lists about 190,000 clones; around four fifths were seen once. Sequences were obtained from peripheral blood. The chain joins TRBV5-1 to TRBJ1-2; 8 bases fit TRBD1. The TCR was taken from a human donor in a cohort sampled during active COVID-19. The CDR3 DNA follows: TGCGCCAGCAGCTTGACGGCTACGACAGGGGCAGATGGCTACACCTTC. It codes for CASSLTATTGADGYTF.